The 29 T cell receptor beta chains below were found in one sample sequenced in a study of cytomegalovirus exposure and HLA in healthy donors (dated by TCRdb to 2016 to 2017). Preparation of the library involved the immunoSEQ multiplex PCR assay. The multiplex PCR relied on a mix of 60 forward primers for TCR Vbeta segments and 13 reverse primers for TCR Jbeta segments. Here the immuneACCESS table is served through TCRdb, limited to in-frame sequences with V and J called. Missing clones are a known gap in these copies; in checked studies unresolved V genes cover under half, and the rest lacks a known reason. This sample lists 110,000 or so clones; approximately 71% were detected once. The biggest ten clones account for under 8.5% of the sample. The specimen sequenced was PBMCs. Source of these receptors: a middle-aged man in good health and CMV-seronegative.

The chain is built from TRBV13 and TRBJ1-3; 7 bases are shared with TRBD1. Germline assignment: CDR1 PRHDT and CDR2 FYEKMQ (reference sequence). This CDR3 has 15 residues. Trimming removed 5 bases from V and 4 bases from J; junction bases left unmatched: 8. This chain's CDR3 is CASSRDRVRGNTIYF. DNA of the CDR3: TGTGCCAGCAGCCGAGACAGGGTGCGAGGAAACACCATATATTTT.

The chain recombines TRBV4-3 with TRBJ2-7; 12 bases match TRBD2. CDR1 LGHNA and CDR2 YSLEER come from the germline V gene. The CDR3 loop spans 17 amino acids. Trimming cost V 2 bases and J 0 bases; bases outside gene matches: 5. The CDR3 DNA reads TGCGCCAGCAGCCAACGACTAGCGGGGGAGAGCTCCTACGAGCAGTACTTC. Its protein product is CASSQRLAGESSYEQYF.

CDR3 sequence reads: CASSFTSGGSYEQYF. The CDR3 nucleotides read TGTGCCAGCAGCTTCACTAGCGGAGGCTCCTACGAGCAGTACTTC. J is TRBJ2-7 and V is TRBV7-2; 8 bases align to TRBD2. Trimming took 3 bases from V and 0 from J; bases not matched to a gene: 4. Germline loops: CDR1 SGHTA, CDR2 FQGNSA. The CDR3 extends over 15 amino acids. The variable domain in full, with the rest retrieved from reference TRBV7-2 and TRBJ2-7, is GAGVSQSPSNKVTEKGKDVELRCDPISGHTALYWYRQSLGQGLEFLIYFQGNSAPDKSGLPSDRFSAERTGGSVSTLTIQRTQQEDSAVYLCASSFTSGGSYEQYFGPGTRLTVT.

As DNA, the CDR3 is TGTGCCAGCAAAGGGGGTCGGGGCTACGAGCAGTACTTC. It codes for CASKGGRGYEQYF. The gene calls are TRBV7-8 and TRBJ2-7; weak D call: TRBD1 (6 bases). Germline assignment: CDR1 SGHVS and CDR2 FQNEAQ. The CDR3 runs 13 residues. With 7 bases removed from V and 3 bases from J, the gap between germline ends came to 13 bases.

The chain employs TRBV7-2 and TRBJ2-5, with TRBD2 as a possible D gene (6 bases). This CDR3 comprises 16 residues. Between the trimmed V and J ends, which lost 3 bases and 1 base, there was a span of 15 bases. Germline loops: CDR1 SGHTA, CDR2 FQGNSA. Here the CDR3 DNA reads TGTGCCAGCAGCTTTGGGCCCGGCGGGATCCAAGAGACCCAGTACTTC. Its protein is CASSFGPGGIQETQYF.

The CDR3 sequence: CASSLTSGTGGPPLHF. DNA of the CDR3: TGTGCCAGCAGCTTAACCTCCGGGACAGGAGGTCCACCCCTCCACTTT. The chain uses TRBV7-2 and TRBJ1-6; TRBD1 agrees at 8 bases. The CDR3 extends over 16 amino acids. V shed 2 bases, J shed 11 bases, and the junction held 11 bases outside the gene matches. Per germline, CDR1 SGHTA and CDR2 FQGNSA.

This sequence joins TRBV5-1 and TRBJ2-1; 8 bases agree with TRBD2. Germline trimming cut 0 bases from V and 7 bases from J; bases unmatched to any gene: 6. The length of the CDR3 is 15 residues. From germline, CDR1 is SGHRS and CDR2 YFSETQ. The chain's CDR3 is CASSLAGSGGNEQFF. The CDR3 coding sequence is TGCGCCAGCAGCTTGGCCGGGAGCGGGGGAAATGAGCAGTTCTTC. Full variable domain (missing parts from reference TRBV5-1 and TRBJ2-1): KAGVTQTPRYLIKTRGQQVTLSCSPISGHRSVSWYQQTPGQGLQFLFEYFSETQRNKGNFPGRFSGRQFSNSRSEMNVSTLELGDSALYLCASSLAGSGGNEQFFGPGTRLTVL.

This chain uses TRBV28 with TRBJ1-6; D is unclear. Trimming shortened V by 7 bases and J by 6 bases, and 19 bases separated the two germline ends. Germline loops: CDR1 MDHEN, CDR2 SYDVKM. This CDR3 is built from 16 residues. CDR3 nucleotide sequence: TGTGCCAGCACCCTGGGCCGGTGGGTTGGTAATTCACCCCTCCACTTT. Its protein product is CASTLGRWVGNSPLHF.

This chain joins TRBV10-3 and TRBJ2-5; TRBD2 might be the D (6 bases). Deletions cut 6 bases from V and 10 bases from J, with 15 bases between. This CDR3 is built from 12 residues. Germline CDR1 and CDR2: ENHRY and SYGVKD. CDR3 protein: CAIRSGGGDQYF. The CDR3 DNA follows: TGTGCCATCAGATCTGGCGGAGGGGACCAGTACTTC.

The V call is TRBV7-2, the J call TRBJ2-5; possibly TRBD1 for D (6 bases). The better agreement between TRBJ2-7 and the DNA end casts doubt on the J call. The CDR3 has 14 amino acids. Germline CDR1 SGHTA, CDR2 FQGNSA. Written as DNA, the CDR3 is TGTGCCAGCAGCTTAGAACAGGGTTCCTACGAGCAGTACTTC. Encoded protein: CASSLEQGSYEQYF.

The chain carries TRBV6-5 and TRBJ2-3; TRBD1 is a possible D gene (5 bases). This CDR3 region has 15 residues. The V gene's germline CDR1 is MNHEY and CDR2 SVGAGI. Trimming shortened V by 2 bases and J by 2 bases, and 11 bases separated the two germline ends. The CDR3 loop is CASSYGAGNTDTQYF. The CDR3 DNA reads TGTGCCAGCAGTTACGGGGCAGGAAACACAGATACGCAGTATTTT.

The chain employs TRBV25-1 and TRBJ2-1, with 8 bases matching TRBD2. This CDR3 is 16 amino acids long. Germline V gives CDR1 MGHDK, CDR2 SYGVNS. Trimming removed 1 base from V and 7 bases from J; junction bases left unmatched: 9. The CDR3 loop is CASSEWGRGEANEQFF. CDR3 bases: TGTGCCAGCAGTGAATGGGGGCGGGGGGAAGCGAATGAGCAGTTCTTC.

V usage is TRBV6-4 and J usage is TRBJ1-2; 10 nucleotides agree with TRBD1. From germline, CDR1 is MRHNA and CDR2 SNTAGT. The CDR3 is made up of 14 amino acids. V was clipped by 6 bases and J by 4 bases; unmatched bases: 5. The CDR3 nucleotides read TGTGCCAGCAGGACCGGGACAGGGGTCTATGGCTACACCTTC. This sequence encodes CASRTGTGVYGYTF.

The genes are TRBV28 and TRBJ2-7; D remains ambiguous. The CDR3 contains 12 residues. The germline V gene encodes CDR1 MDHEN and CDR2 SYDVKM. The V gene lost 4 bases and the J gene lost 7 bases, with 11 bases spanning the gap. The CDR3: CASSSQVWEQYF. For the CDR3, the DNA is TGTGCCAGCAGTTCCCAGGTCTGGGAGCAGTACTTC. The full variable domain, with the rest looked up from reference TRBV28 and TRBJ2-7, is DVKVTQSSRYLVKRTGEKVFLECVQDMDHENMFWYRQDPGLGLRLIYFSYDVKMKEKGDIPEGYSVSREKKERFSLILESASTNQTSMYLCASSSQVWEQYFGPGTRLTVT.

The V call is TRBV5-6, the J call TRBJ2-6; D is possibly TRBD2 (5 bases). V lost 0 bases to trimming and J lost 8 bases, with 6 bases between them. This CDR3 region has 13 residues. From germline, CDR1 is SGHDT and CDR2 YYEEEE. The CDR3 bases are TGTGCCAGCAGCTTGGGGGAGTCCAACGTCCTGACTTTC. It translates to CASSLGESNVLTF.

This rearrangement joins TRBV10-3 to TRBJ2-1, with TRBD2 matching over 7 bases. The CDR3 spans 15 residues. The germline V gene encodes CDR1 ENHRY and CDR2 SYGVKD. J gave up 4 bases and V 2 bases, and 5 bases lay outside the gene matches. CDR3 sequence: CAISEGLDLYNEQFF. Here the CDR3 DNA reads TGTGCCATCAGTGAGGGACTAGACCTTTACAATGAGCAGTTCTTC.

This clone turned up a few times. The J gene is TRBJ2-5, the V gene TRBV6-1, with 7 positions matching TRBD1. V dropped 6 bases and J dropped 5; count of bases not matched to a gene: 6. This CDR3 region has 13 residues. CDR1 and CDR2 (germline): MNHNS, SASEGT. DNA of the CDR3: TGTGCCAGCAGAAACAGGGGCTCGGAGACCCAGTACTTC. This translates into CASRNRGSETQYF.

The chain employs TRBV7-6 and TRBJ2-7; D remains ambiguous. Germline V gene lookup returns CDR1 SGHVS and CDR2 FNYEAQ. The CDR3 has 15 amino acids. Trimming removed 5 bases at V and 2 bases at J, with 16 bases between. CDR3 loop: CASSPQVPPAYEQYF. The CDR3 DNA sequence: TGTGCCAGCAGCCCCCAGGTTCCCCCAGCCTACGAGCAGTACTTC. The full variable domain, its missing parts supplied by reference TRBV7-6 and TRBJ2-7, is GAGVSQSPRYKVTKRGQDVALRCDPISGHVSLYWYRQALGQGPEFLTYFNYEAQQDKSGLPNDRFSAERPEGSISTLTIQRTEQRDSAMYRCASSPQVPPAYEQYFGPGTRLTVT.

The chain couples TRBV12-5 to TRBJ2-1, with TRBD2 identical over 12 bases. Trimming cost V 6 bases and J 6 bases; bases outside gene matches: 6. The CDR3 spans 15 residues. Looked up from germline, CDR1 is LGHNT and CDR2 is FRNRAP. CDR3 sequence: CASGLTSGGLNEQFF. CDR3 sequence (DNA): TGTGCTAGTGGCCTGACTAGCGGGGGCCTCAATGAGCAGTTCTTC.

V and J are TRBV6-1 and TRBJ2-1; tentatively, D is TRBD2 (6 bases). Per germline, CDR1 MNHNS and CDR2 SASEGT. The CDR3 spans 16 residues. The V and J ends lost 1 base and 11 bases respectively, with 21 bases between them. This chain's CDR3 is CASSEVGGNDIRKQFF. DNA for the CDR3: TGTGCCAGCAGTGAAGTCGGAGGGAACGACATCCGCAAGCAGTTCTTC.

The chain has TRBV6-5 and TRBJ1-5, with D uncertain. Germline-derived CDR1 and CDR2 are MNHEY and SVGAGI. V lost 5 bases, J lost 7 bases, and 15 bases lay in between. The CDR3 contains 14 residues. CDR3 DNA sequence: TGTGCCAGCAGTGAAGGTGAGGGTGCCCAGCCCCAGCATTTT. Protein: CASSEGEGAQPQHF.

This sequence joins TRBV5-1 and TRBJ2-1, with 7 bases matching TRBD2. The CDR3 is 15 residues long. Germline CDR1 is SGHRS and CDR2 is YFSETQ. V lost 4 bases and J lost 3; bases outside the gene matches: 7. The CDR3 sequence: CASSPSGSGYNEQFF. The CDR3 nucleotides read TGCGCCAGCAGCCCTAGCGGATCGGGCTACAATGAGCAGTTCTTC.

The chain joins TRBV27 to TRBJ1-1, with TRBD1 as a possible D gene (5 bases). The CDR3 loop spans 15 amino acids. The V and J ends lost 3 bases and 4 bases respectively, with 15 bases between them. Germline V lookup: CDR1 MNHEY, CDR2 SMNVEV (reference sequence). The CDR3 nucleotides read TGTGCCAGCAGTTTTCGCCGCGGGGGAGGCACTGAAGCTTTCTTT. Translating gives CASSFRRGGGTEAFF.

Comments on this clone: Other DNA sequences within the sample encode an identical CDR3. The chain uses TRBV27 and TRBJ1-2; D is undetermined. The V gene lost 0 bases and the J gene lost 2 bases, with 7 bases spanning the gap. CDR1 and CDR2 from the germline V gene are MNHEY and SMNVEV (reference sequence). The CDR3 has 14 amino acids. The CDR3 reads CASSLSRSNYGYTF. In DNA form, the CDR3 reads TGTGCCAGCAGTTTATCGCGGAGCAACTATGGCTACACCTTC.

There are a few counts of this clone. The chain couples TRBV7-2 to TRBJ1-1; 8 bases agree with TRBD1. After removal of 3 bases from V and 5 bases from J, the junction contained 5 bases not matched to a gene. This CDR3 has 14 residues. CDR1 is SGHTA and CDR2 is FQGNSA in the germline V gene. The DNA of the CDR3 is TGTGCCAGCAGCTTGTGGGGACAGGTAACTGAAGCTTTCTTT. This gives the protein CASSLWGQVTEAFF.

The chain recombines TRBV2 with TRBJ2-7; 12 bases agree with TRBD2. The V gene end was trimmed by 6 bases and the J gene end by 4 bases; junction bases not matched to a gene: 7. Germline lookup yields CDR1 SNHLY and CDR2 FYNNEI. The CDR3 sequence is 15 residues long. The CDR3 DNA sequence: TGTGCCAGCAGCCAGACTAGCGGGGGACAGTACGAGCAGTACTTC. Translation: CASSQTSGGQYEQYF.

The rearrangement uses TRBV9 and TRBJ1-1, with a tentative D call TRBD1 (5 bases). Germline CDR1 reads SGDLS; CDR2 reads YYNGEE. The V end was cut by 4 bases, the J end by 7 bases, with 17 bases between. This CDR3 has 14 amino acids. The CDR3 DNA is TGTGCCAGCAGCTCTCGGGACCTGGGAGGTGAAGCTTTCTTT. Protein: CASSSRDLGGEAFF.

V usage is TRBV10-3 and J usage is TRBJ2-2; 15 bases fit TRBD2. Germline V gene data show CDR1 as ENHRY and CDR2 as SYGVKD. Trimming at V came to 7 bases and at J to 5 bases, leaving 5 bases not matched to a gene. The CDR3 length is 16 residues. In DNA, the CDR3 is TGTGCCATCACCCACGGACTAGCGGGGGGGACCGGGGAGCTGTTTTTT. Its translation: CAITHGLAGGTGELFF.

The V call is TRBV2, the J call TRBJ2-7; the match to TRBD1 covers 8 bases. The CDR3 has 13 amino acids. Germline V gene sequence: CDR1 SNHLY, CDR2 FYNNEI. V gave up 6 bases and J gave up 7 bases; unmatched junction bases: 8. CDR3 nucleotide sequence: TGTGCCAGCAGCCCAAGGACAGGGCGGGAGCAGTACTTC. Its protein is CASSPRTGREQYF.